Listed below are T cell receptor beta chains from one sample, sequenced in a study of vaccination effects on CD4 cells after COVID-19. The assay was immunoSEQ multiplex PCR, and TCRdb's table has in-frame clones only and misses some. The table shows about 20,000 clones, with approximately 81% occurring only once. Their target antigens are unknown. The sample was CD4+ T cells from PBMCs cultured with SARS-CoV-2 spike peptides, taken before COVID-19 vaccination. These receptor sequences come from a human donor who had a prior SARS-CoV-2 infection. Each CDR3 is given with its conserved first and last residue. The D gene is left open where the match is weak. Expanded clones get a size class; other rows say once, few or many, or leave the size out.

TRBJ1-2	TRBD1	TRBV19	.	CASSSPTGGFYGYTF	TGTGCCAGTAGTTCTCCGACAGGGGGCTTCTATGGCTACACCTTC
TRBJ2-1	.	TRBV7-2	.	CASSLGHGSGEQFF	TGTGCCAGCAGTTTGGGACATGGTTCTGGCGAGCAGTTCTTC
TRBJ1-1	.	TRBV7-6	.	CASSSRENTEAFF	TGTGCCAGCAGTTCTCGGGAGAACACTGAAGCTTTCTTT
TRBJ2-4	.	TRBV7-2	.	CASSRLGQTGGNIQYF	TGTGCCAGCAGTCGCCTGGGACAAACTGGAGGGAACATTCAGTACTTC
TRBJ2-1	.	TRBV20-1	.	CSVYSNNEQFF	TGCAGTGTGTACAGCAACAATGAGCAGTTCTTC
TRBJ1-3	.	TRBV19	.	CASTVSGGNTIYF	TGTGCCAGTACGGTCTCAGGAGGAAACACCATATATTTT
TRBJ2-1	TRBD2	TRBV18	.	CASSPGTSGTTYNEQFF	TGTGCCAGCTCACCCGGGACTAGCGGGACTACCTACAATGAGCAGTTCTTC
TRBJ2-5	TRBD2	TRBV5-1	.	CASSLLAGGPETQYF	TGCGCCAGCAGCTTACTAGCGGGGGGCCCGGAGACCCAGTACTTC
TRBJ1-6	.	TRBV7-2	few	CASRHGPLNSPLHF	TGTGCCAGCAGACACGGGCCCCTCAATTCACCCCTCCACTTT
TRBJ2-1	.	TRBV6-1	.	CASSEALWRANEQFF	TGTGCCAGCAGTGAAGCTCTCTGGAGGGCCAATGAGCAGTTCTTC
TRBJ2-2	.	TRBV15	.	CATSRDSARVHGGELFF	TGTGCCACCAGCAGAGATTCCGCCAGGGTTCACGGCGGGGAGCTGTTTTTT
TRBJ2-1	TRBD2	TRBV6-2/TRBV6-3	few	CASSQARTSGSPNEQFF	TGTGCCAGCAGTCAAGCCCGGACTAGCGGGAGCCCCAATGAGCAGTTCTTC
TRBJ2-4	.	TRBV4-3	once	CASSQGLGNIQYF	TGCGCCAGCAGCCAAGGTCTTGGAAACATTCAGTACTTC
TRBJ2-1	.	TRBV7-3	.	CASSLVPVSYNEQFF	TGTGCCAGCAGCTTAGTCCCGGTATCCTACAATGAGCAGTTCTTC
TRBJ2-7	.	TRBV21-1	.	CASSKVPSDTYEQYF	TGTGCCAGCAGCAAAGTGCCTAGCGATACCTACGAGCAGTACTTC
TRBJ2-2	.	TRBV7-8	few	CASSLLVGAGELFF	TGTGCCAGCAGCTTGCTAGTGGGGGCCGGGGAGCTGTTTTTT
TRBJ2-2	.	TRBV2	.	CASSEEGPTNTGELFF	TGTGCCAGCAGTGAAGAGGGGCCCACGAACACCGGGGAGCTGTTTTTT
TRBJ1-3	.	TRBV3-1/TRBV3-2	.	CASRRLSGNTIYF	TGTGCCAGCAGAAGACTCTCTGGAAACACCATATATTTT
TRBJ1-2	TRBD1	TRBV6-5	few	CASSRKKQGVLGYTF	TGTGCCAGCAGTAGAAAAAAACAGGGGGTACTTGGCTACACCTTC
TRBJ2-7	.	TRBV2	.	CASSEARVKQYF	TGTGCCAGCAGTGAAGCCAGGGTTAAGCAGTACTTC
TRBJ2-7	.	TRBV7-9	.	CASSPSYEQYF	TGTGCCAGCAGTCCATCCTACGAGCAGTACTTC
TRBJ2-7	TRBD1	TRBV28	.	CASSLGAGGVNEQYF	TGTGCCAGCAGTTTAGGGGCAGGGGGTGTCAACGAGCAGTACTTC
TRBJ2-2	TRBD1	TRBV10-2	once	CASSGTGNTGELFF	TGCGCCAGCTCCGGGACAGGCAACACCGGGGAGCTGTTTTTT
TRBJ1-6	.	TRBV18	.	CASSPLQGYDSPLHF	TGTGCCAGCTCACCACTACAGGGTTACGATTCACCCCTCCACTTT
TRBJ1-1	.	TRBV5-5	medium-sized	CASSLDGAMNTEAFF	TGTGCCAGCAGCTTGGATGGGGCGATGAACACTGAAGCTTTCTTT